This TCR beta chain derives from a study of blood T cells in healthy people across ages. Sample-barcoded 5' priming and a J-beta primer mix drove a second PCR of about 6 to 12 cycles. TCRdb analysed the 5' RACE reads with MiXCR anew, one entry per CDR3 protein. This sample has approximately 670,000 distinct CDR3 sequences, with less than 45% found just once. Trimming took off 4 bases at V and 7 bases at J, with 10 bases between the two ends. The CDR3 is 13 amino acids. In germline, CDR1 is LGHDT, CDR2 YNNKEL (reference sequence). The receptor was isolated from an elderly man in good health. Sequencing was performed on blood. This chain connects TRBV3-1 to TRBJ1-4; D ambiguous. CDR3: CASSPRPGEKLFF. CDR3 in DNA: TGTGCCAGCAGCCCCCGCCCAGGTGAAAAACTGTTTTTT.